This is a list of T cell receptor beta chains from one sample in a study of control samples from healthy donors and cancer patients. Sequencing used immunoSEQ multiplex PCR; TCRdb keeps in-frame clones, though not all of them. Of roughly 100,000 clones listed, about 85% are singletons. The material sequenced was blood. These receptors originate from a woman aged 45-65 years in good health. The CDR3 runs from the conserved cysteine through the conserved F or W. The D gene is left open where the match is weak. Rows may omit the clone size; those that give it use once, few, many or a size class.

cdr3_aa	cdr3_nt	d_call	clone_size	v_call	j_call
CASSQVGRKNTEAFF	TGCGCCAGCAGCCAAGTAGGACGGAAGAACACTGAAGCTTTCTTT	.	.	TRBV4-1	TRBJ1-1
CASSSDLSSGNTIYF	TGTGCCAGCTCATCGGACCTGAGCTCTGGAAACACCATATATTTT	.	.	TRBV18	TRBJ1-3
CASSPPPGLAGHNEQFF	TGTGCCAGCAGCCCCCCTCCGGGACTAGCGGGACACAATGAGCAGTTCTTC	TRBD2	.	TRBV9	TRBJ2-1
CASSVGRDTVYGYTF	TGTGCCAGCAGCGTAGGCCGGGACACTGTCTATGGCTACACCTTC	.	.	TRBV9	TRBJ1-2
CASSEVGAGPQFF	TGTGCCAGCAGTGAAGTTGGGGCAGGACCGCAGTTCTTC	.	once	TRBV2	TRBJ2-1
CASSQQRHSYGYTF	TGTGCCAGCAGCCAACAGCGACATTCCTATGGCTACACCTTC	.	.	TRBV3-1/TRBV3-2	TRBJ1-2
CASSVAIAGGPGTQYF	TGTGCCAGCAGCGTAGCGATAGCGGGGGGGCCGGGTACGCAGTATTTT	TRBD2	.	TRBV9	TRBJ2-3
CASHASTGNYGYTF	TGTGCCAGCCACGCCTCGACAGGGAACTATGGCTACACCTTC	TRBD1	few	TRBV2	TRBJ1-2
CASSPLVGTIYF	TGTGCCAGCAGCCCCTTGGTAGGGACCATATATTTT	.	.	TRBV12-3/TRBV12-4	TRBJ1-3
CASSLRGADTQYF	TGTGCCAGCAGTTTGCGTGGGGCAGATACGCAGTATTTT	.	.	TRBV7-3	TRBJ2-3
CASSSGTVSTGELFF	TGTGCCAGCAGCTCCGGGACAGTCTCCACCGGGGAGCTGTTTTTT	TRBD1	.	TRBV9	TRBJ2-2
CASRKSTHPTDTQYF	TGTGCCAGCAGAAAGAGTACCCACCCCACAGATACGCAGTATTTT	.	.	TRBV7-9	TRBJ2-3
CASSIGTGPQYF	TGTGCCAGTAGTATAGGGACAGGACCCCAGTACTTC	TRBD1	.	TRBV19	TRBJ2-4
CASSLYRIRVTDTQYF	TGTGCCAGCAGCTTATATCGCATCCGGGTCACAGATACGCAGTATTTT	.	.	TRBV7-8	TRBJ2-3
CASSQDRLGFNEQYF	TGTGCCAGCAGCCAAGATCGGTTAGGGTTCAACGAGCAGTACTTC	.	.	TRBV3-1/TRBV3-2	TRBJ2-7
CASSPQGGAYEQYF	TGTGCCAGCAGCCCCCAGGGGGGCGCCTACGAGCAGTACTTC	.	.	TRBV7-6	TRBJ2-7
CASSPGLSKNTEAFF	TGTGCCAGCTCGCCGGGGTTATCTAAGAACACTGAAGCTTTCTTT	.	.	TRBV5-5	TRBJ1-1
CASSINSGQGAEQYF	TGTGCCAGTAGTATAAACTCAGGACAGGGGGCCGAGCAGTACTTC	TRBD1	.	TRBV19	TRBJ2-7
CASSIGTDLQETQYF	TGTGCCAGTAGTATAGGGACAGACCTTCAAGAGACCCAGTACTTC	.	.	TRBV19	TRBJ2-5
CASSQARGQPQHF	TGCGCCAGCAGCCAAGCTCGAGGTCAGCCCCAGCATTTT	.	.	TRBV4-3	TRBJ1-5
CASSFVGSDTQYF	TGTGCCAGCAGCTTCGTAGGATCAGATACGCAGTATTTT	.	.	TRBV5-4	TRBJ2-3
CASSQDSGGQGSTDTQYF	TGTGCCAGCAGCCAAGACAGCGGCGGACAGGGGAGCACAGATACGCAGTATTTT	TRBD1	.	TRBV4-2	TRBJ2-3
CASSPQGSSYEQYF	TGTGCCAGCAGCCCACAGGGGTCCTCCTACGAGCAGTACTTC	TRBD1	.	TRBV7-3	TRBJ2-7
CASSARGPDTDTQYF	TGTGCCAGCAGCGCGAGGGGACCTGACACAGATACGCAGTATTTT	.	.	TRBV2	TRBJ2-3
CASSLETGWYEQYF	TGTGCCAGCAGCTTAGAGACGGGGTGGTACGAGCAGTACTTC	.	.	TRBV7-2	TRBJ2-7
CASSPPGRGETQYF	TGTGCCAGCAGCCCCCCGGGAAGGGGAGAGACCCAGTACTTC	.	once	TRBV3-1/TRBV3-2	TRBJ2-5
CASSLGYQGVPQYF	TGTGCCAGCAGCTTGGGGTATCAGGGGGTGCCCCAGTACTTC	TRBD1	.	TRBV5-5	TRBJ2-5
CASSSFSGGIDTQYF	TGTGCCAGCAGCAGTTTTAGCGGGGGGATCGATACGCAGTATTTT	TRBD2	.	TRBV11-1	TRBJ2-3
CASSQGGDRVRYGYTF	TGTGCCAGCAGCCAAGGGGGGGACAGGGTGCGGTATGGCTACACCTTC	TRBD1	few	TRBV4-2	TRBJ1-2
CASSELGPGLAGEWELFF	TGTGCCAGCAGTGAATTGGGACCGGGACTAGCGGGGGAGTGGGAGCTGTTTTTT	TRBD2	once	TRBV6-1	TRBJ2-2
CASSERSSYNEQFF	TGTGCCAGTAGTGAGAGGAGCTCCTACAATGAGCAGTTCTTC	.	.	TRBV19	TRBJ2-1
CASSFLTGVSYEQYF	TGTGCCAGCAGCTTTTTGACAGGAGTCTCCTACGAGCAGTACTTC	.	.	TRBV11-3	TRBJ2-7
CASSATGAENQPQHF	TGTGCCAGTAGTGCGACAGGGGCAGAGAATCAGCCCCAGCATTTT	TRBD1	few	TRBV19	TRBJ1-5
CAISESRGREQPQHF	TGTGCCATCAGTGAGTCAAGGGGGCGAGAGCAGCCCCAGCATTTT	TRBD1	.	TRBV10-3	TRBJ1-5
CASSSGPSVYNEQFF	TGTGCCAGCAGCTCCGGCCCGAGTGTCTACAATGAGCAGTTCTTC	.	many	TRBV11-2	TRBJ2-1
CATRTGGFVTEAFF	TGTGCCACCCGGACAGGGGGTTTTGTGACTGAAGCTTTCTTT	TRBD1	.	TRBV28	TRBJ1-1
CASSVFRGPNTGELFF	TGTGCCAGCAGCGTATTCAGGGGGCCGAACACCGGGGAGCTGTTTTTT	TRBD1	.	TRBV9	TRBJ2-2
CASRLETTGELGNYGYTF	TGTGCAAGTCGCTTAGAAACGACAGGGGAGCTCGGCAACTATGGCTACACCTTC	.	.	TRBV12-2	TRBJ1-2
CASSPTGTANSPLHF	TGTGCCAGCTCACCGACCGGGACAGCTAATTCACCCCTCCACTTT	TRBD1	.	TRBV18	TRBJ1-6
CASTGIKGTRGPQETQYF	TGTGCCAGCACCGGAATCAAGGGGACGAGGGGCCCCCAAGAGACCCAGTACTTC	.	.	TRBV11-2	TRBJ2-5
CASSRGATANEKLFF	TGTGCCAGCAGCCGAGGGGCGACAGCTAATGAAAAACTGTTTTTT	.	.	TRBV7-9	TRBJ1-4
CASSIGGTGANVLTF	TGTGCCAGTAGTATTGGTGGCACCGGGGCCAACGTCCTGACTTTC	.	.	TRBV19	TRBJ2-6
CASSTSTGVGTEAFF	TGTGCCAGCAGCACCTCGACAGGGGTGGGGACTGAAGCTTTCTTT	TRBD1	.	TRBV7-2	TRBJ1-1
CASSISSGGLTEAFF	TGTGCCAGTAGTATTTCATCGGGGGGGTTGACTGAAGCTTTCTTT	.	.	TRBV19	TRBJ1-1